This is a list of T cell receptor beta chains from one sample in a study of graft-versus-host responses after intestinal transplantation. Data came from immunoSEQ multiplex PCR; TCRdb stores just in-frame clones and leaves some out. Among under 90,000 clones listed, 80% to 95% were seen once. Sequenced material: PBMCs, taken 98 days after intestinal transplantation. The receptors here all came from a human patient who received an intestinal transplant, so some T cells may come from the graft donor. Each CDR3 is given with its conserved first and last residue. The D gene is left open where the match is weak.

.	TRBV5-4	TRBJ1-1	CASSLVGMNTEAFF
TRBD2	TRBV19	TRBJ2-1	CASSTTSGGGNNEQFF
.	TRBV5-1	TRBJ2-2	CASSLLGADTGELFF
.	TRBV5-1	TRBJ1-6	CASSSEPLSTGSNSPLHF
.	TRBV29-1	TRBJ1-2	CSVAETDYGYTF
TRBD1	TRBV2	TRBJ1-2	CASSSGTETNYGYTF
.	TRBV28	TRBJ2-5	CASSLVIQGGVQVQETQYF
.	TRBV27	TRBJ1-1	CACIGSGLYTEAFF
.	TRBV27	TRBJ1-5	CASSLWDNQPQHF
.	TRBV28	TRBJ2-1	CASSLLPPSGYNEQFF
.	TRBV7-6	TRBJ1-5	CASSPRMGPQHF
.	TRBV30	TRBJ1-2	CAWSVRAPVGYGYTF
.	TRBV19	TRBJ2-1	CASSIRRSLASHNEQFF
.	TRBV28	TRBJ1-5	CASSLGNQPQHF
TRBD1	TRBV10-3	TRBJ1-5	CAISEQGGNQPQHF
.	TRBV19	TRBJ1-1	CASSIGYSRGYTEAFF